This TCR beta chain was recorded in a study of glioma-infiltrating T cells after dendritic cell vaccination (dated by TCRdb to the mid-2010s). Concerning the study at large: The cohort comprised about 15 glioblastoma patients from Phase I and II dendritic cell vaccination trials, 9 newly diagnosed and 6 with recurrent disease. To make the vaccine, monocyte-derived dendritic cells were cultured for 6 to 8 days with IL-4 and GM-CSF and then pulsed overnight with autologous tumor lysate. Patients received three intradermal dendritic cell vaccine injections at biweekly intervals in the arm below the axilla. In glioblastoma patients vaccinated with dendritic cells, deep sequencing of TCR beta CDR3 regions served to measure the amount of tumor-infiltrating lymphocytes and to compare repertoires between tumor and blood. Between the early 2000s and the early 2010s, the patients were given dendritic cell vaccination pulsed with autologous tumor lysate. Survival after dendritic cell vaccination was correlated with TCR sequencing metrics, including TIL content and tumor-blood repertoire overlap. The study at large found these results: The cohort was small and heterogeneous, few patients had complete blood and tumor sets, and even fewer had initial-recurrent tumor pairs. After dendritic cell vaccination, a higher estimated pretreatment TIL content predicted longer time to progression and overall survival. The TCR overlap response model with three groups was called speculative and said to need prospective validation. TCR clonality showed no direct relationship with survival, which suggests that a diverse polyclonal response may be important.

TCRB CDR3 regions were amplified from around 2.1 ug genomic DNA, or all available DNA if less, using the immunoSEQ assay. Multiplex PCR used 60 forward primers for TCR V beta segments and 13 reverse primers for J beta segments. Synthetic control templates were spiked into each sample at limiting dilution to estimate reads per starting template. The Illumina HiSeq System generated sequencing reads of 87 bp. In the source study's methods: To remove PCR and sequencing errors, closely related sequences were merged with a nearest neighbor algorithm. TCR overlap was measured as the percentage of unique tumor TCR beta sequences also present in the same patient's peripheral blood. The source is immuneACCESS, and TCRdb retained only in-frame sequences with V and J called. Part of the clones is not carried over; for the studies checked, unresolved V genes explain less than half of this, and the remainder is unexplained. D and trimming come from the DNA, and the V and J calls and clone size come from that table. Present in this sample are tens of thousands of clones, under 85% of which were seen just once. The ten largest clonotypes hold 6% to 8.5% of the sample.

About this clone: Its antigen specificity is not known. No per-base quality is available; no much larger clone lies one base away.

The CDR3, from cysteine to phenylalanine, totals 19 residues. Only the CDR3 DNA is retained, 57 bases long and in frame from the first base. CDR1 and CDR2 are read off the germline V gene as MGHRA and YSYEKL. V lost 2 bases and J lost 0 bases, and the count of bases not matched to a germline gene is 15. Interpreted using the paper, the time point label stands for: after dendritic cell vaccination, including at tumor progression/relapse. Patients were selected for having adequate residual fresh-frozen tumor tissue and more than two years of available survival data. An isocitrate dehydrogenase mutation was not carried by any of the glioblastoma patients, although molecular status was otherwise variable. PBMC collection took place before vaccination, two weeks after the third vaccination, and at tumor progression if progression occurred. Genomic DNA was extracted with the Qiagen DNeasy Blood extraction Kit.

This TCR was recovered from a human donor with glioblastoma. The material sequenced was blood, taken after dendritic cell vaccination. The V gene is TRBV4-1 and the J gene is TRBJ1-2; 7 bases in the junction line up with TRBD1. The DNA sequence follows: TGCGCCAGCAGCCAAATCGTACCCCTGGAGGGGACAGCTAACTATGGCTACACCTTC. Its protein is CASSQIVPLEGTANYGYTF.